The next 30 T cell receptor beta chains were all read from a single sample in a study of control samples from healthy donors and cancer patients. Profiled with immunoSEQ multiplex PCR; TCRdb holds only in-frame clones, not every one. The sample holds tens of thousands of clones, less than 85% seen once. What was sequenced was PBMCs. These receptors were taken from a man aged 65 to 79 with lung cancer.

The chain combines TRBV6-1 with TRBJ1-1; D not certain. The CDR3 has 14 amino acids. V was clipped by 2 bases and J by 2 bases, with 9 bases between them. Germline loops: CDR1 MNHNS, CDR2 SASEGT. The CDR3, as DNA: TGTGCCAGCAGTGAAAGTTGGGGAAACACTGAAGCTTTCTTT. Protein product: CASSESWGNTEAFF.

The chain has TRBV27 and TRBJ1-5; D is possibly TRBD1 (5 bases). The V gene's germline CDR1 is MNHEY and CDR2 SMNVEV (reference sequence). The V end lost 4 bases, the J end lost 6 bases, and 16 bases lay between the germline ends. CDR3 length: 15 residues. The CDR3 loop is CASSSPRERGQPQHF. The CDR3 region has the DNA TGTGCCAGCAGTTCACCCAGGGAGCGGGGTCAGCCCCAGCATTTT.

The chain joins TRBV6-5 to TRBJ2-7; maybe TRBD1 (6 bases). The CDR3 has 14 residues. Per the germline V gene, CDR1 is MNHEY and CDR2 is SVGAGI. Trimming shortened V by 6 bases and J by 2 bases, and 14 bases separated the two germline ends. The CDR3 DNA sequence: TGTGCCAGCAGGCAGACAGGTTCTACCTACGAGCAGTACTTC. This codes for CASRQTGSTYEQYF.

This clone showed up just a few times. This chain joins TRBV30 and TRBJ1-6; 10 bases agree with TRBD1. V lost 3 bases and J lost 10; bases outside the gene matches: 9. The germline CDR1 and CDR2 sequences are GTSNPN and SVGIG (reference sequence). This CDR3 is 15 amino acids long. The CDR3 DNA follows: TGTGCCTGGAGAGCCAGACAGGGGGCGAGGTCACCCCTCCACTTT. Translation gives CAWRARQGARSPLHF.

This clone was detected many times. V usage is TRBV6-6 and J usage is TRBJ1-6; D may be TRBD1 (5 bases). This CDR3 comprises 14 residues. The germline gives CDR1 MNHNY, CDR2 SVGAGI (reference sequence). With 7 bases removed from V and 10 bases from J, the gap between germline ends came to 17 bases. CDR3: CASTEGTDISPLHF. For the CDR3, the DNA is TGTGCCAGCACCGAGGGGACCGACATATCACCCCTCCACTTT.

The chain carries TRBV2 and TRBJ2-5, with D possibly matching TRBD2 (6 bases). This CDR3 is 13 amino acids long. V dropped 6 bases and J dropped 9 bases, with 17 bases sitting between them. Germline-derived CDR1 and CDR2 are SNHLY and FYNNEI. The CDR3 sequence is CASRAGTPTAQYF. DNA for the CDR3: TGTGCCAGCAGGGCGGGGACTCCTACCGCCCAGTACTTC.

A remark on this clone: A junction boundary mismatches the germline segment, possibly from a read error. The chain carries TRBV9 and TRBJ2-1, with unresolved D. The CDR3 is 9 amino acids. Germline CDR1 reads SGDLS; CDR2 reads YYNGEE. The CDR3 DNA is TGTGCCAGCACCGTACCGATCTTCTTC. Its translation: CASTVPIFF.

The sample holds one count of this clone. The genes are TRBV4-3 and TRBJ2-7; tentatively, D is TRBD2 (5 bases). Germline V CDR1 and CDR2: LGHNA, YSLEER. The V gene lost 1 base and the J gene lost 7 bases, with 14 bases spanning the gap. This CDR3 spans 14 amino acids. The CDR3 region has the DNA TGCGCCAGCAGCCAAGCCACGGGGTTCGGGGAGCAGTACTTC. It codes for CASSQATGFGEQYF.

This chain uses TRBV5-1 with TRBJ2-3, with D maybe TRBD2 (6 bases). V gave up 1 base and J gave up 3 bases, with 15 bases separating them. This CDR3 has 16 amino acids. Germline values: CDR1 SGHRS, CDR2 YFSETQ. The DNA of the CDR3 is TGCGCCAGCAGCTTGACAACTAGCCTGAAGACAGATACGCAGTATTTT. Its translation: CASSLTTSLKTDTQYF.

The J gene is TRBJ2-5, the V gene TRBV18; TRBD2 is a possible D gene (6 bases). V was cut by 6 bases and J by 4 bases, with 21 bases left in between. The CDR3 is 16 amino acids. CDR1 is KGHSH, CDR2 LQKENI, per germline. The CDR3 spells CASSLRPGGTRETQYF. In DNA, the CDR3 is TGTGCCAGCTCCCTCCGCCCCGGGGGAACAAGAGAGACCCAGTACTTC.

The chain couples TRBV5-5 to TRBJ1-5; no definite D call. The CDR3 runs to 16 residues. Trimming removed 0 bases from V and 0 bases from J, with 10 bases in between. Germline lookup yields CDR1 SGHKS and CDR2 YYEKEE (reference sequence). The CDR3 DNA reads TGTGCCAGCAGCTTGGCGGGCAGCAATAGCAATCAGCCCCAGCATTTT. This sequence encodes CASSLAGSNSNQPQHF.

V usage is TRBV19 and J usage is TRBJ2-7; no definite D call. V lost 7 bases, J lost 2 bases, and 15 bases lay in between. In germline, CDR1 is LNHDA, CDR2 SQIVND (reference sequence). The CDR3 length is 14 residues. The CDR3 sequence: CASNGRISPYEQYF. Here the CDR3 DNA reads TGTGCCAGTAACGGGCGAATTAGTCCCTACGAGCAGTACTTC.

The chain carries TRBV18 and TRBJ1-4; D gene uncertain. The germline gives CDR1 KGHSH, CDR2 LQKENI. The CDR3 is 17 amino acids. Trimming removed 2 bases from V and 0 bases from J, with 13 bases in between. The CDR3 coding sequence is TGTGCCAGCTCACCAAGGGTGGGCGCGGCAACTAATGAAAAACTGTTTTTT. Its protein is CASSPRVGAATNEKLFF.

The chain couples TRBV12-3 or TRBV12-4 to TRBJ1-2; no reliable D call. The ends were cut back, 3 bases at V and 1 base at J, with 6 bases in the middle. The CDR3 totals 13 residues. CDR3 sequence reads: CASSLGVNYGYTF. The CDR3 nucleotides read TGTGCCAGCAGTTTGGGAGTTAACTATGGCTACACCTTC.

The J gene is TRBJ2-3, the V gene TRBV7-3; D unclear. The CDR3 spans 14 residues. Germline CDR1 is SGHTA and CDR2 is FQGTGA. Trimming left V 5 bases short and J 4 bases short, with 13 bases between. This chain's CDR3 is CASSTRSPSDTQYF. For the CDR3, the DNA is TGTGCCAGCAGCACTCGGAGTCCTTCAGATACGCAGTATTTT.

J is TRBJ1-1 and V is TRBV27; 9 positions agree with TRBD1. Germline assignment: CDR1 MNHEY and CDR2 SMNVEV (reference sequence). The CDR3 sequence is 15 residues long. V lost 5 bases, J lost 1 base, and 5 bases stayed unmatched. The CDR3 here is CASSPGQGRNTEAFF. The CDR3 DNA is TGTGCCAGCAGTCCGGGACAGGGTCGGAACACTGAAGCTTTCTTT.

The chain links TRBV4-2 to TRBJ1-1, with D perhaps matching TRBD1 (5 bases). The CDR3 contains 13 residues. Trimming shortened V by 1 base and J by 7 bases, and 10 bases separated the two germline ends. In germline, CDR1 is LGHNA, CDR2 YNFKEQ. CDR3: CASSQVSGLEAFF. Written as DNA, the CDR3 is TGTGCCAGCAGCCAAGTATCGGGACTTGAAGCTTTCTTT.

This chain links TRBV6-1 with TRBJ1-5; D is possibly TRBD1 (6 bases). The CDR3 runs 15 residues. V lost 0 bases and J 2 bases, leaving 8 bases between the germline ends. Germline loops: CDR1 MNHNS, CDR2 SASEGT. CDR3 bases: TGTGCCAGCAGTGAAGCGGGGGGCGGCAATCAGCCCCAGCATTTT. It yields the protein CASSEAGGGNQPQHF.

The chain recombines TRBV11-2 with TRBJ1-3, with 7 nucleotides matching TRBD1. Germline V lookup: CDR1 SGHAT, CDR2 FQNNGV. V lost 5 bases, J lost 1 base, and 8 bases stayed unmatched. The CDR3 has 16 residues. CDR3: CASSIQTGSSGNTIYF. The CDR3, as DNA: TGTGCCAGCAGCATACAGACAGGGAGTTCTGGAAACACCATATATTTT.

This chain joins TRBV19 and TRBJ1-3; D is ambiguous. Germline V CDR1 and CDR2: LNHDA, SQIVND (reference sequence). The ends were cut back, 8 bases at V and 7 bases at J, with 12 bases in the middle. This CDR3 region has 12 residues. The DNA of the CDR3 is TGTGCCAGTCGAGCCCCCCATAACACCATATATTTT. This encodes CASRAPHNTIYF.

The V gene is TRBV20-1, the J gene TRBJ2-3, with D possibly being TRBD1 (6 bases). V lost 3 bases, J lost 3 bases, and 7 bases lay in between. Germline CDR1 and CDR2: DFQATT and SNEGSKA (reference sequence). This CDR3 region has 12 residues. The CDR3 nucleotides read TGCAGTGCTAGTAGGGGGACAGATACGCAGTATTTT. Residues: CSASRGTDTQYF.

This clone was detected a few times. The CDR3 DNA reads TGCGCCAGCAGCCAAGGAACTGGACAGGGGGAACACAATGAGCAGTTCTTC. Its protein is CASSQGTGQGEHNEQFF. This chain uses TRBV4-1 with TRBJ2-1; 10 nucleotides agree with TRBD1. The CDR3 extends over 17 amino acids. CDR1 is MGHRA, CDR2 YSYEKL, per germline. Trimming removed 1 base from V and 5 bases from J; junction bases left unmatched: 8.

The genes are TRBV4-2 and TRBJ1-6; 7 bases agree with TRBD1. The ends lost 0 bases at V and 15 bases at J; junction bases unmatched: 14. Germline lookup yields CDR1 LGHNA and CDR2 YNFKEQ. The CDR3 loop spans 16 amino acids. This CDR3 reads CASSQDTTGVFYGLHF. CDR3 bases: TGTGCCAGCAGCCAAGATACAACAGGGGTTTTTTATGGCCTCCACTTT.

The gene calls are TRBV29-1 and TRBJ2-4; D may be TRBD1 (6 bases). V was cut by 6 bases and J by 3 bases, with 15 bases left in between. The CDR3 runs 14 residues. CDR1 and CDR2 (germline): SQVTM, ANQGSEA. The CDR3 DNA sequence: TGCAGCGTAGCCGCGACAGGTGGCAAAAACATTCAGTACTTC. Its translation: CSVAATGGKNIQYF.

V gene TRBV11-3 combines with J gene TRBJ2-1; D is perhaps TRBD1 or TRBD2 (6 bases each). The CDR3 runs to 15 residues. The V end lost 5 bases, the J end lost 9 bases, and 20 bases lay between the germline ends. Germline CDR1 is SGHNT and CDR2 is YENEEA. The CDR3 DNA reads TGTGCCAGCAGCCGAGCCGGGGGCACAGCTGGTGAGCAGTTCTTC. Its protein is CASSRAGGTAGEQFF. The complete variable domain, with remaining parts taken from reference TRBV11-3 and TRBJ2-1, reads EAGVVQSPRYKIIEKKQPVAFWCNPISGHNTLYWYLQNLGQGPELLIRYENEEAVDDSQLPKDRFSAERLKGVDSTLKIQPAELGDSAVYLCASSRAGGTAGEQFFGPGTRLTVL.

The chain uses TRBV10-1 and TRBJ1-1; D call uncertain. The CDR3 covers 11 residues. The V gene lost 10 bases and the J gene lost 7 bases, with 13 bases spanning the gap. CDR1 and CDR2 (germline): WNHNN, SYGVQD (reference sequence). CDR3 sequence reads: CATSSLNEAFF. The CDR3 DNA is TGCGCCACCTCTTCCCTAAATGAAGCTTTCTTT.

The chain has TRBV18 and TRBJ2-1, with D perhaps matching TRBD1 (5 bases). V lost 4 bases and J 0 bases, leaving 19 bases between the germline ends. Looked up from germline, CDR1 is KGHSH and CDR2 is LQKENI. The CDR3 covers 18 residues. In DNA form, the CDR3 reads TGTGCCAGCTCACTTACCTTCATACAGGCAAGCTCCTACAATGAGCAGTTCTTC. It codes for CASSLTFIQASSYNEQFF.

V gene TRBV2 combines with J gene TRBJ1-6; the D is unclear. This CDR3 comprises 14 residues. Germline V lookup: CDR1 SNHLY, CDR2 FYNNEI. V dropped 2 bases and J dropped 7 bases, with 9 bases sitting between them. The CDR3 spells CASSERSSNSPLHF. The CDR3 DNA reads as TGTGCCAGCAGTGAACGGTCCAGCAATTCACCCCTCCACTTT.

The rearrangement uses TRBV7-3 and TRBJ2-3; the D gene could be TRBD1 or TRBD2 (6 bases each). CDR1 SGHTA and CDR2 FQGTGA come from the germline V gene. The CDR3 spans 15 residues. Between the trimmed V and J ends, which lost 2 bases and 3 bases, there was a span of 12 bases. This chain's CDR3 is CASSLGGGRTDTQYF. The DNA for the CDR3 is TGTGCCAGCAGCTTAGGAGGGGGGAGGACAGATACGCAGTATTTT.

V and J are TRBV18 and TRBJ2-7; TRBD1 aligns across 7 bases. Germline lookup yields CDR1 KGHSH and CDR2 LQKENI. The CDR3 sequence is 14 residues long. The V and J ends lost 3 bases and 0 bases, in that order; junction bases with no gene match: 2. Written as DNA, the CDR3 is TGTGCCAGCTCACCTCGGACAGGCTCCTACGAGCAGTACTTC. This encodes CASSPRTGSYEQYF.